This T cell receptor beta chain was sequenced for a study of T cell responses to AZD1222 COVID-19 vaccine. The study, taken as a whole, reports: The study identified only five or six AZD1222 recipients as seropositive at baseline. It should be noted that donors were predominantly white British and more often female, and clonal diversity was possibly underestimated.

For this clone: Its specificity is unknown.

Libraries were prepared by immunoSEQ multiplex PCR; TCRdb keeps only in-frame clonotypes and omits some of them. The profile shows approximately 69,000 clones, approximately 87% of them singletons. After removal of 6 bases from V and 5 bases from J, the junction contained 2 bases not matched to a gene. This CDR3 spans 13 amino acids. CDR1 and CDR2 (germline): MNHEY, SVGAGI. The rearrangement links TRBV6-5 to TRBJ2-1, with 9 bases lining up with TRBD1. This TCR derives from an adult who received the AZD1222 COVID-19 vaccine. The sequencing here drew on peripheral blood, taken 28 days after the second AZD1222 dose. The CDR3 region is CASRTGGDNEQFF. In nucleotides, the CDR3 is TGTGCCAGCAGGACAGGGGGGGACAATGAGCAGTTCTTC.